This T cell receptor (beta chain) was retrieved from a study of molecular identifiers for immune sequencing clone quantification. Methods described previously, with TCR primers listed, were used for bulk TCR libraries. MiXCR, applied by TCRdb to the PCR reads, yields one record per CDR3 protein. The sample has 100,000 or so distinct CDR3 sequences, under 40% seen once. Study results and caveats: Naive cells had under 1% of molecules in clones above 20 RNA copies, effectors over 97%. Because of identical TCR molecules sharing a barcode, sizes of highly expanded clones could be underestimated.

This clonotype was counted between two and nine times. What it recognizes is unknown. The CDR3 totals 18 residues. Germline assignment: CDR1 SGDLS and CDR2 YYNGEE. Trimming took off 4 bases at V and 0 bases at J, with 17 bases between the two ends. Sorting isolated naive CD8 T cells as CD8+CD4-CCR7+CD45RA+ events. Sequenced sample: naive CD8+ T cells from blood, with Jurkat cell RNA spiked in. Subset here: FACS-sorted CD8+CD4-CCR7+CD45RA+ naive T cells. The origin of this receptor is a human donor in good health. Some libraries in this study had Jurkat cell RNA spiked in. This chain connects TRBV9 to TRBJ2-6; tentatively, D is TRBD1 or TRBD2 (5 bases each). CDR3 bases: TGTGCCAGCAGCTCCCCGGGACGCGCGAGCTCTGGGGCCAACGTCCTGACTTTC. Its protein product is CASSSPGRASSGANVLTF. Combining the CDR3 with reference TRBV9 and TRBJ2-6 gives the whole variable domain DSGVTQTPKHLITATGQRVTLRCSPRSGDLSVYWYQQSLDQGLQFLIQYYNGEERAKGNILERFSAQQFPDLHSELNLSSLELGDSALYFCASSSPGRASSGANVLTFGAGSRLTVL.